This T cell receptor beta chain was identified during a study of beta chain features in type 1 diabetes. Regarding the study as a whole: Significant though moderate, a shortening of TCRB CDR3s appeared in all four CD4+ subsets of Type 1 diabetes patients. The naive, central memory and Treg TCRB repertoires showed an apparent similarity that was greater among patients than among healthy donors. VDJ junctions in type 1 diabetes patients carried more deletions and fewer insertions.

Isolated RNA was reverse transcribed in full, so expressed TCRB transcripts were sequenced. Generated by immunoSEQ multiplex PCR, the TCRdb table keeps only in-frame clones and is missing some. Of 100,000 to 150,000 clones in the sample, 9% are singletons; the top ten hold under 0.9%. Comments on this clone: Its antigen is as yet unknown.

CD45RO/CCR7/CD25/CD127/CD95/CD27 separated CD4+ naive, central memory, regulatory and stem cell-like memory cells by sorting. The CDR3 spans 14 residues. The V and J ends lost 5 bases and 5 bases, in that order; junction bases with no gene match: 5. Germline V lookup: CDR1 SNHLY, CDR2 FYNNEI. The V gene is TRBV2, the J gene TRBJ1-5, with 8 bases identical to TRBD1. Sample: central memory CD4+ T cells from blood. The clonotype comes from a man aged 30 to 39 with type 1 diabetes. CDR3 DNA sequence: TGTGCCAGCAGTCGGACAGGGCGTGATCAGCCCCAGCATTTT. Its protein product is CASSRTGRDQPQHF.